The present T cell receptor beta chain was sequenced within a study of T cell repertoires in cytomegalovirus infection. Overall study: Public TCR beta signature analysis indicated the presence of both CMV infection and matching HLA type. Overall study findings and caveats: People with CMV and the relevant HLA were identified by cumulative public TCR beta family frequency. It was HLA-C-restricted CMV-specific TCR beta clonotypes that dominated the response ex vivo.

One entry per CDR3 protein results from TCRdb running MiXCR on the reads. The data contain 290,000 or so distinct CDR3 sequences, about a quarter of them singletons. This clonotype was seen a few times. Its specificity is unknown. The sample taken for sequencing was PBMCs. The sequence was obtained from a human donor in good health (CMV status not recorded). Some clones in this sample may be carry-over from other donors' samples.

The CDR3 spells CASGTGWNEQYF. CDR3 bases: TGTGCCAGCGGGACAGGGTGGAACGAGCAGTACTTC. This sequence joins TRBV28 and TRBJ2-7; 9 positions agree with TRBD1. CDR1 and CDR2 (germline): MDHEN, SYDVKM. There are 12 residues in the CDR3. J was trimmed by 5 bases and V by 8 bases; bases with no gene match: 4.